This T cell receptor beta chain was captured in a study of CD8+ T cells in alopecia areata. Study-wide context: The study gave tofacitinib for 6 to 18 months, then 6 months off drug.

There are a few counts of this clone. Its antigen remains unknown. Peripheral blood, together with lesional scalp punch biopsies, was collected from alopecia areata patients. Extraction and reverse transcription of RNA yielded cDNA as the sequencing template. Using immunoSEQ multiplex PCR, the repertoire was profiled, and TCRdb retains in-frame clones only, with some absent. The sample consists of about 180,000 clones, about 67% of them appearing once. General study points: Scalp sample data also include resident alphabeta T cells from normal skin.

V was clipped by 3 bases and J by 4 bases, with 9 bases between them. Germline V gives CDR1 SGDLS, CDR2 YYNGEE. This CDR3 spans 13 amino acids. The sequencing used CD8+ T cells sorted from blood, collected at week 0. The clonotype comes from a human donor with alopecia areata. The chain recombines TRBV9 with TRBJ2-3; tentatively, D is TRBD2 (5 bases). CDR3 bases: TGTGCCAGCAGCGAGAAGGGAGCAGATACGCAGTATTTT. It specifies CASSEKGADTQYF.